These T cell receptor beta chains were read from a single sample in a study of liver allograft versus peripheral blood T cells. TCRdb recomputed calls from the reads with MiXCR, one row per CDR3 protein. The sample records over 10,000 distinct CDR3 sequences, approximately 30% being singletons. Receptors originate from a human patient who had a liver transplant. A share of the T cells may be of graft donor origin. The CDR3 runs from the conserved cysteine through the conserved F or W. A D gene is named only where the DNA matches it firmly. Only some rows state a clone size, as once, few, many or a class for expanded clones.

cdr3_aa cdr3_nt d_call clone_size j_call v_call
CASGDRDEKLFF TGTGCTAGTGGGGACAGGGACGAAAAACTGTTTTTT TRBD1 few TRBJ1-4 TRBV12-5
CAWVPGHFTDTQYF TGTGCCTGGGTCCCGGGACATTTTACAGATACGCAGTATTTT NA many TRBJ2-3 TRBV30
CASSLIGGSGGTEAFF TGTGCCAGCAGTTTAATCGGGGGGTCGGGCGGCACTGAAGCTTTCTTT NA NA TRBJ1-1 TRBV12-3/TRBV12-4
CASSLEVGVEKLFF TGTGCCAGCAGCTTAGAGGTTGGCGTGGAAAAACTGTTTTTT NA NA TRBJ1-4 TRBV7-9
CAISELWTQSRGELFF TGTGCCATCAGTGAGTTGTGGACTCAATCCCGCGGGGAGCTGTTTTTT NA medium-sized TRBJ2-2 TRBV10-3
CASRKGQDNEQFF TGTGCCAGTAGAAAAGGACAGGACAATGAGCAGTTCTTC TRBD1 medium-sized TRBJ2-1 TRBV19
CSAVEGTVRTYEQYF TGCAGTGCCGTGGAGGGGACAGTCCGAACCTACGAGCAGTACTTC NA NA TRBJ2-7 TRBV20-1
CASSTRTGVGTGELFF TGTGCCAGTAGTACCCGGACAGGGGTGGGCACCGGGGAGCTGTTTTTT TRBD1 medium-sized TRBJ2-2 TRBV19
CSARTGQNTGELFF TGCAGTGCCCGAACGGGCCAGAACACCGGGGAGCTGTTTTTT NA NA TRBJ2-2 TRBV20-1
CASSFGTGGHHSGNTIYF TGTGCCAGCAGCTTCGGGACAGGGGGCCACCACTCTGGAAACACCATATATTTT TRBD1 once TRBJ1-3 TRBV13
CASSLEQGNTGELFF TGTGCCAGCAGCTTGGAACAGGGTAACACCGGGGAGCTGTTTTTT NA many TRBJ2-2 TRBV5-4
CASIRLAGGSGANVLTF TGTGCCAGCATCCGACTAGCGGGAGGCTCTGGGGCCAACGTCCTGACTTTC TRBD2 medium-sized TRBJ2-6 TRBV6-5
CASSPGPYEQYF TGTGCCAGCAGCCCCGGCCCCTACGAGCAGTACTTC NA few TRBJ2-7 TRBV7-9
CASFRDRAEEQYF TGTGCCAGCTTCCGGGACAGGGCAGAGGAGCAGTACTTC TRBD1 many TRBJ2-7 TRBV18